The following is a T cell receptor (beta chain) sequence with its context. There are 16 residues in the CDR3. V gave up 0 bases and J gave up 6 bases; unmatched junction bases: 2. Germline CDR1 and CDR2: WSHSY and SAAADI. These data belong to a study of blood T cell repertoires in COVID-19. Generated by immunoSEQ multiplex PCR, the TCRdb table keeps only in-frame clones and is missing some. The table lists about 110,000 clones, roughly two thirds of them singletons, with around 0.92% in the top ten. This chain links TRBV10-2 with TRBJ2-1, with 13 bases that match TRBD2. The specimen was peripheral blood. This sequence was found in a human donor with acute or convalescent COVID-19. The donor label of this sample is uncertain. CDR3 protein: CASSESGLAGTNEQFF. DNA for the CDR3: TGCGCCAGCAGTGAGTCGGGACTAGCGGGGACCAATGAGCAGTTCTTC.